Listed here are 28 T cell receptor beta chains from one sample, sequenced in a study of T-cell memory formation after mild COVID-19. MiXCR, run by TCRdb on the 5' RACE reads, gives a single entry per CDR3 protein. The sample contains a few hundred thousand distinct CDR3 sequences, approximately 15% of which appear only once. Sequencing used PBMCs or a T cell subset sorted from them (not recorded which). The receptor set was obtained from a young man who had mild COVID-19 (a few samples of this study predate the infection). Cell type and time point are not known.

This clonotype was counted between two and nine times. The chain couples TRBV4-1 to TRBJ2-3; maybe TRBD1 (6 bases). Trimming pared 0 bases from V and 2 bases from J, leaving 12 bases between. The CDR3 extends over 16 amino acids. The germline V gene has CDR1 MGHRA and CDR2 YSYEKL. The CDR3 loop is CASSQDPQGFTDTQYF. CDR3 in DNA: TGCGCCAGCAGCCAAGATCCCCAGGGGTTCACAGATACGCAGTATTTT.

This clonotype was observed many times. The CDR3 DNA reads TGTGCCAGCAGCTCACAGGGGGCTAGCAATCAGCCCCAGCATTTT. Amino acids: CASSSQGASNQPQHF. The genes are TRBV4-2 and TRBJ1-5; 9 nucleotides align to TRBD1. Per the germline V gene, CDR1 is LGHNA and CDR2 is YNFKEQ. The CDR3 runs to 15 residues. The V and J ends lost 5 bases and 0 bases, in that order; junction bases with no gene match: 2.

The V gene is TRBV20-1, the J gene TRBJ2-5; D is uncertain. The CDR3 covers 14 residues. V was pared by 0 bases and J by 1 base, with 9 bases between. Germline assignment: CDR1 DFQATT and CDR2 SNEGSKA (reference sequence). CDR3 sequence reads: CSARDRITQETQYF. For the CDR3, the DNA is TGCAGTGCTAGAGATAGGATAACCCAAGAGACCCAGTACTTC.

The chain has TRBV7-8 and TRBJ1-5; TRBD1 aligns across 7 bases. Germline V lookup: CDR1 SGHVS, CDR2 FQNEAQ. The CDR3 has 18 amino acids. V lost 5 bases to trimming and J lost 2 bases; unmatched junction nucleotides: 15. The CDR3 region has the DNA TGTGCCAGCAGCCGGAGACAGGGTGTGAGATTCGGCAATCAGCCCCAGCATTTT. It codes for CASSRRQGVRFGNQPQHF. The full variable domain, completed using reference TRBV7-8 and TRBJ1-5, is GAGVSQSPRYKVAKRGQDVALRCDPISGHVSLFWYQQALGQGPEFLTYFQNEAQLDKSGLPSDRFFAERPEGSVSTLKIQRTQQEDSAVYLCASSRRQGVRFGNQPQHFGDGTRLSIL.

The rearrangement joins TRBV5-1 to TRBJ1-3, with a weak D call TRBD1 (5 bases). The CDR3 is 16 amino acids. V was clipped by 4 bases and J by 0 bases, with 14 bases between them. Germline V gene data show CDR1 as SGHRS and CDR2 as YFSETQ. The CDR3 here is CASSDQPDISGNTIYF. The CDR3 bases are TGCGCCAGCAGCGATCAGCCGGACATCTCTGGAAACACCATATATTTT.

The gene calls are TRBV7-6 and TRBJ1-5; 7 nucleotides match TRBD1. The V gene end was trimmed by 1 base and the J gene end by 7 bases; junction bases not matched to a gene: 7. The germline V gene encodes CDR1 SGHVS and CDR2 FNYEAQ. CDR3 length: 15 amino acids. This chain's CDR3 is CASSLEQGWGQPQHF. The CDR3 DNA reads TGTGCCAGCAGCTTAGAACAGGGGTGGGGCCAGCCCCAGCATTTT.

CDR3 sequence: CASSLEVRENIQYF. CDR3 coding DNA: TGCGCCAGCAGCTTGGAGGTCCGCGAAAACATTCAGTACTTC. This sequence joins TRBV5-1 and TRBJ2-4; D remains unclear. Trimming removed 0 bases at V and 5 bases at J, with 9 bases between. The germline V gene encodes CDR1 SGHRS and CDR2 YFSETQ. The CDR3 has 14 residues.

The chain uses TRBV4-1 and TRBJ2-2; D is possibly TRBD2 (5 bases). The CDR3 is 12 amino acids. Trimming removed 2 bases at V and 13 bases at J, with 11 bases between. In germline, CDR1 is MGHRA, CDR2 YSYEKL. CDR3 coding DNA: TGCGCCAGCAGCCAAAGCGGAAGGGCGCTGTTTTTT. Protein product: CASSQSGRALFF.

V and J are TRBV29-1 and TRBJ2-5; 9 bases are shared with TRBD2. V lost 0 bases and J lost 5; bases outside the gene matches: 7. The CDR3 loop spans 15 amino acids. Germline V gives CDR1 SQVTM, CDR2 ANQGSEA. This CDR3 reads CSVEDLRGGPETQYF. DNA of the CDR3: TGCAGCGTTGAAGATCTGCGGGGGGGCCCGGAGACCCAGTACTTC.

As DNA, the CDR3 is TGTGCCATCAGCGCGGGACGCTCCTACAATGAGCAGTTCTTC. It encodes CAISAGRSYNEQFF. The V and J genes are TRBV10-3 and TRBJ2-1, with D possibly matching TRBD2 (6 bases). Germline loops: CDR1 ENHRY, CDR2 SYGVKD. The CDR3 is 14 amino acids. The ends were cut back, 6 bases at V and 0 bases at J, with 9 bases in the middle.

This clonotype was counted between two and nine times. The rearrangement uses TRBV4-3 and TRBJ2-5, with 8 bases fitting TRBD1. CDR1 and CDR2 from the germline V gene are LGHNA and YSLEER. This CDR3 has 15 residues. J gave up 5 bases and V 3 bases, and 8 bases lay outside the gene matches. The CDR3 loop is CASSQKQGVWETQYF. DNA for the CDR3: TGCGCCAGCAGCCAGAAACAGGGGGTCTGGGAGACCCAGTACTTC.

This clonotype occurred a few times. The chain links TRBV5-1 to TRBJ1-1; maybe TRBD1 (6 bases). This CDR3 is built from 13 residues. Trimming removed 3 bases from V and 6 bases from J, with 12 bases in between. The germline CDR1 and CDR2 sequences are SGHRS and YFSETQ. The CDR3 DNA reads as TGCGCCAGCAGCTCCACACAGGGTCCTGAAGCTTTCTTT. This sequence encodes CASSSTQGPEAFF. Based on the CDR3 plus reference TRBV5-1 and TRBJ1-1, the full variable domain is KAGVTQTPRYLIKTRGQQVTLSCSPISGHRSVSWYQQTPGQGLQFLFEYFSETQRNKGNFPGRFSGRQFSNSRSEMNVSTLELGDSALYLCASSSTQGPEAFFGQGTRLTVV.

This chain connects TRBV7-2 to TRBJ2-2; D possibly corresponds to TRBD2 (6 bases). V was clipped by 3 bases and J by 6 bases, with 20 bases between them. The CDR3 spans 17 residues. Germline CDR1 SGHTA, CDR2 FQGNSA. CDR3 bases: TGTGCCAGCAGCTTTTGGTTAGGACTAACCACCTCCGGGGAGCTGTTTTTT. Protein sequence: CASSFWLGLTTSGELFF.

The CDR3 DNA is TGTGCCAGCAGAACACGACAGGGTCCCTACGAGCAGTACTTC. It translates to CASRTRQGPYEQYF. V and J are TRBV28 and TRBJ2-7; 7 bases agree with TRBD1. Germline V gives CDR1 MDHEN, CDR2 SYDVKM. V lost 6 bases to trimming and J lost 2 bases; unmatched junction nucleotides: 7. The CDR3 extends over 14 amino acids.

This chain uses TRBV20-1 with TRBJ1-6; the D is unclear. V was clipped by 6 bases and J by 7 bases, with 19 bases between them. CDR1 DFQATT and CDR2 SNEGSKA come from the germline V gene (reference sequence). The CDR3 extends over 15 amino acids. CDR3 residues: CSALLLGRLNSPLHF. The DNA for the CDR3 is TGCAGTGCCCTCTTGCTTGGACGGTTAAATTCACCCCTCCACTTT.

This sequence joins TRBV6-5 and TRBJ2-5; TRBD2 is a possible D gene (5 bases). V dropped 4 bases and J dropped 5 bases, with 14 bases sitting between them. The CDR3 totals 14 residues. Germline lookup yields CDR1 MNHEY and CDR2 SVGAGI. The CDR3 DNA follows: TGTGCCAGCAGTTCGGACTCCTCCTCGGAGACCCAGTACTTC. Translated, it gives CASSSDSSSETQYF.

This chain joins TRBV11-2 and TRBJ2-7; no firm D call. The germline V and J ends were trimmed by 0 bases and 5 bases, with 2 bases remaining between them. This CDR3 spans 11 amino acids. The V gene's germline CDR1 is SGHAT and CDR2 FQNNGV. The CDR3 DNA reads as TGTGCCAGCAGCTTAGATGACGAGCAGTACTTC. Amino acids: CASSLDDEQYF.

Details on this clonotype: One end of the junction does not line up with germline, which may come from a read error. The J gene is TRBJ2-3, the V gene TRBV7-7, with D perhaps assigned TRBD1 or TRBD2 (6 bases each). The CDR3 spans 14 residues. The germline CDR1 and CDR2 sequences are SSHAT and FNYEAQ (reference sequence). DNA for the CDR3: TGTGCTAGCAGCTTAGCGGACAGATCAGATACGCAGTATTTT. Its translation: CASSLADRSDTQYF.

This clonotype has a handful of counts. This sequence joins TRBV20-1 and TRBJ2-3; D is possibly TRBD1 or TRBD2 (6 bases each). This CDR3 is built from 15 residues. V lost 3 bases and J lost 0, with 13 bases in between. Per the germline V gene, CDR1 is DFQATT and CDR2 is SNEGSKA (reference sequence). The CDR3 DNA reads TGCAGTGCTAGCAGGGGCGGGGATAGCACAGATACGCAGTATTTT. Translation: CSASRGGDSTDTQYF.

The chain couples TRBV5-1 to TRBJ2-7; 7 nucleotides agree with TRBD1. Unmatched junction bases numbered 11, after V lost 2 bases and J lost 9 bases. The CDR3 extends over 14 amino acids. Germline V gene lookup returns CDR1 SGHRS and CDR2 YFSETQ. CDR3 in DNA: TGCGCCAGCAGCTTCGGGGACAGTGGCGTCGGGCAGTACTTC. It is translated as CASSFGDSGVGQYF.

The V and J genes are TRBV12-3 or TRBV12-4 and TRBJ1-3, with unresolved D. Trimming pared 6 bases from V and 0 bases from J, leaving 3 bases between. The CDR3 has 12 amino acids. CDR3 coding DNA: TGTGCCAGCAGGGCCTCTGGAAACACCATATATTTT. It codes for CASRASGNTIYF.

The chain couples TRBV7-9 to TRBJ2-2; D ambiguous. CDR1 is SEHNR and CDR2 is FQNEAQ in the germline V gene (reference sequence). V was cut by 5 bases and J by 4 bases, with 8 bases left in between. The CDR3 totals 13 residues. The CDR3, as DNA: TGTGCCAGCAGCCCCCCCGGCACCGGGGAGCTGTTTTTT. Amino acids: CASSPPGTGELFF.

This chain joins TRBV7-2 and TRBJ2-1; D is unclear. The germline CDR1 and CDR2 sequences are SGHTA and FQGNSA. CDR3 length: 15 amino acids. Between the trimmed V and J ends, which lost 1 base and 7 bases, there was a span of 14 bases. The CDR3 here is CASSLVLGYPNEQFF. The CDR3 nucleotides are TGTGCCAGCAGCTTAGTCTTGGGGTATCCGAATGAGCAGTTCTTC. The entire variable domain, with the rest obtained from reference TRBV7-2 and TRBJ2-1, is as follows: GAGVSQSPSNKVTEKGKDVELRCDPISGHTALYWYRQSLGQGLEFLIYFQGNSAPDKSGLPSDRFSAERTGGSVSTLTIQRTQQEDSAVYLCASSLVLGYPNEQFFGPGTRLTVL.

This clonotype appeared a few times. The chain couples TRBV6-6 to TRBJ2-4, with 7 bases matching TRBD1. The CDR3 runs to 15 residues. Trimming removed 0 bases from V and 6 bases from J; junction bases left unmatched: 5. Germline CDR1 MNHNY, CDR2 SVGAGI (reference sequence). The CDR3 reads CASSYSTGDRNIQYF. The CDR3 DNA reads TGTGCCAGCAGTTACTCCACAGGGGATAGAAACATTCAGTACTTC.

The chain links TRBV5-1 to TRBJ2-5, with D uncertain. The CDR3 loop spans 13 amino acids. V lost 7 bases and J 4 bases, leaving 14 bases between the germline ends. Germline V CDR1 and CDR2: SGHRS, YFSETQ. CDR3 DNA sequence: TGCGCCAGCGGGGATGGGTTAGGAGAGACCCAGTACTTC. This codes for CASGDGLGETQYF.

In this sample, this clonotype turned up a few times. This chain joins TRBV7-2 and TRBJ2-4; TRBD1 matches 9 bases. V shed 4 bases, J shed 8 bases, and the junction held 18 bases outside the gene matches. The CDR3 runs 18 residues. CDR1 and CDR2 from the germline V gene are SGHTA and FQGNSA. The CDR3 sequence is CASSSGGITGGFDYIQYF. The CDR3 DNA sequence: TGTGCCAGCAGCTCGGGCGGTATAACAGGGGGCTTCGATTACATTCAGTACTTC. Supplemented by reference TRBV7-2 and TRBJ2-4, the full variable domain reads GAGVSQSPSNKVTEKGKDVELRCDPISGHTALYWYRQSLGQGLEFLIYFQGNSAPDKSGLPSDRFSAERTGGSVSTLTIQRTQQEDSAVYLCASSSGGITGGFDYIQYFGAGTRLSVL.

The gene calls are TRBV5-1 and TRBJ2-7; D is ambiguous. CDR3 length: 14 residues. Looked up from germline, CDR1 is SGHRS and CDR2 is YFSETQ. V lost 0 bases to trimming and J lost 0 bases, with 7 bases between them. CDR3 sequence reads: CASSLDQNSYEQYF. The CDR3 nucleotides read TGCGCCAGCAGCTTGGATCAGAACTCCTACGAGCAGTACTTC.

The chain uses TRBV7-2 and TRBJ2-1; a weak D match, TRBD2 (6 bases). Per germline, CDR1 SGHTA and CDR2 FQGNSA. The CDR3 consists of 14 residues. Trimming left V 5 bases short and J 6 bases short, with 14 bases between. The CDR3 bases are TGTGCCAGCAGCCGTATAGCGGCGCTCAATGAGCAGTTCTTC. This codes for CASSRIAALNEQFF.